This TCR beta chain was identified during a study of T cells in Graves' hyperthyroidism and ophthalmopathy. Study-wide findings and caveats: Researchers found most expanded thyroid clonotypes above 0.001 in blood as well. Ophthalmopathy and stable hyperthyroidism were separated by a 13 V-J model.

Germline-derived CDR1 and CDR2 are MNHNS and SASEGT. J lost 4 bases, V lost 8 bases, and 6 bases had no gene match. The CDR3 runs 14 residues. Concerning this clonotype itself: Its antigen remains unknown.

Template material for amplifying TCR beta CDR3 regions consisted of RNA transcripts. The HTBI set primed first-round TCR CDR3 RT-PCR. TCRdb used MiXCR to reprocess the multiplex PCR reads, holding one entry per CDR3 protein. The table includes 300,000 to 400,000 distinct CDR3 sequences, approximately 17% detected once. The sequenced material came from blood. The gene calls are TRBV6-1 and TRBJ1-2; 11 nucleotides agree with TRBD1. This TCR came from a man aged 18-30 years with Graves' ophthalmopathy. The CDR3 DNA sequence: TGTGCCAGCGGTAGGACAGGGGGCGGCTATGGCTACACCTTC. This codes for CASGRTGGGYGYTF.